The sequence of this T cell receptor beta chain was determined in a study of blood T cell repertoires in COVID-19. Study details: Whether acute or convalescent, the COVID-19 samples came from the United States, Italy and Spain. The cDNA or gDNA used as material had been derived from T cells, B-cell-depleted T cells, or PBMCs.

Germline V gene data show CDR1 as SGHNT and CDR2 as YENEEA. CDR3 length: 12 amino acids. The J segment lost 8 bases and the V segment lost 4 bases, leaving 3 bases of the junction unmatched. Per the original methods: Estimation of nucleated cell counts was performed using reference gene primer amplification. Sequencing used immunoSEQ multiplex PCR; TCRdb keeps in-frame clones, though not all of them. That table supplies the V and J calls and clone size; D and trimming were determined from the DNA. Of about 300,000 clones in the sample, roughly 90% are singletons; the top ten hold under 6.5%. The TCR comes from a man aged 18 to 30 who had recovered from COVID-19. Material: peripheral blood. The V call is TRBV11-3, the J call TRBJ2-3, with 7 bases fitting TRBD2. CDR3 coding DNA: TGTGCCAGCAGCTCGGGGAGGGCTACGCAGTATTTT. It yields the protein CASSSGRATQYF.